The clone carrying this T cell receptor beta chain has a handful of counts. As yet, its antigen is unknown. The data were taken from a study of T cell repertoires in cytomegalovirus infection. Study context: A matching HLA type, together with CMV infection, was signaled by public TCR beta signatures.

The CDR3 runs 15 residues. Germline lookup yields CDR1 SEHNR and CDR2 FQNEAQ (reference sequence). V lost 2 bases, J lost 0 bases, and 10 bases lay in between. TCRdb re-analysed the reads in MiXCR, keeping a single row per CDR3 protein. The sample yields 550,000 to 850,000 distinct CDR3 sequences, around 32% seen once. The TCR sequence derives from a human donor in good health (CMV status not recorded). Some clones in this sample may be carry-over from other donors' samples. The chain carries TRBV7-9 and TRBJ1-1; weak D call: TRBD1 (5 bases). The source material was cultured PBMCs, sampled from culture after CMV antigen stimulation. CDR3 residues: CASSLLSGLNTEAFF. CDR3 coding DNA: TGTGCCAGCAGCTTACTTTCAGGGTTGAACACTGAAGCTTTCTTT.